The source of this T cell receptor (beta chain) is a study of blood T cells in healthy people across ages. Notes on the study in general: Observed TCR beta diversity per million T cells went down as age went up. This fall followed a roughly linear course with age.

In the case of this clonotype: What it binds is not known.

A second PCR, run for roughly 7 to 11 cycles, used a sample-barcoded 5' primer plus a J-beta primer mix. Sequencing recovered at least 3 million CDR3-containing paired-end reads from each sample. TCRdb fed the 5' RACE reads into MiXCR, producing one record per CDR3 protein. Of roughly 700,000 distinct CDR3 sequences in the sample, about 34% are singletons; the top ten hold approximately 15%. V was pared by 5 bases and J by 4 bases, with 9 bases between. The CDR3 covers 11 residues. CDR1 and CDR2 (germline): DFQATT, SNEGSKA (reference sequence). Collection of about 9.4 milliliters of peripheral blood was performed for each donor. Samples each yielded at least 5.5 micrograms of total RNA.

V is TRBV20-1 and J is TRBJ2-7; D unresolved. Material for sequencing was blood. The sequence was collected from a woman of 80 years or more in good health. CDR3 DNA: TGCAGTGCTCTCCCTGATTACGAGCAGTACTTC. As protein: CSALPDYEQYF.